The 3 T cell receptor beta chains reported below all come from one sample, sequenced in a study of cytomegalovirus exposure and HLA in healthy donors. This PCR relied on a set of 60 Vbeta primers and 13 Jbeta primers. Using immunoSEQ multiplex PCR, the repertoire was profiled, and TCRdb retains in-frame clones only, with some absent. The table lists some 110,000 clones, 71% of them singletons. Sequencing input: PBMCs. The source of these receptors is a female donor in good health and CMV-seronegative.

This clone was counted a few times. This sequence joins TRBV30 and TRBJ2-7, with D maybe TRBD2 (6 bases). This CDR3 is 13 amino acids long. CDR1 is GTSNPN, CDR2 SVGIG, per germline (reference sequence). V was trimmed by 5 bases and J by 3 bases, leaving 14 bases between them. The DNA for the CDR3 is TGTGCCTGGGGTCGGGGGAGAAACTACGAGCAGTACTTC. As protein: CAWGRGRNYEQYF.

CDR3 amino acids: CASSPGWGITFF. For the CDR3, the DNA is TGTGCCAGCAGCCCGGGATGGGGTATAACTTTCTTT. The chain couples TRBV27 to TRBJ1-1; D gene ambiguous. The CDR3 spans 12 residues. Germline CDR1 MNHEY, CDR2 SMNVEV (reference sequence). Trimming pared 6 bases from V and 12 bases from J, leaving 17 bases between.

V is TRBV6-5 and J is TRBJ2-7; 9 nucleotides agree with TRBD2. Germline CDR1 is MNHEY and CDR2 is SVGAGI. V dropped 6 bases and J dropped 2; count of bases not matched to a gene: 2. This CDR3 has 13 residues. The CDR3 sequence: CASRPSGAYEQYF. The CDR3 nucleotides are TGTGCCAGCAGGCCTAGCGGGGCCTACGAGCAGTACTTC.